This T cell receptor (beta chain) was documented in a study of pediatric ulcerative colitis. Study-level findings and limits: All ulcerative colitis patients, but no controls, carried a couple of rectal clonotypes. Compared with controls, ulcerative colitis showed greater blood-rectum clone sharing. Acute severe colitis showed lower rectal diversity from clonal expansions.

Sequencing used immunoSEQ multiplex PCR; TCRdb keeps in-frame clones, though not all of them. Of over 45,000 clones in the sample, around 76% were seen once. The rectum was sampled with one to two pinch biopsies at colonoscopy. As regards this clone: Antigen specificity is unknown.

Germline CDR1 MDHEN, CDR2 SYDVKM. V gave up 5 bases and J gave up 0 bases; unmatched junction bases: 4. CDR3 length equals 15 residues. V gene TRBV28 combines with J gene TRBJ2-4; the match to TRBD2 covers 7 bases. Sequencing used gut tissue. This TCR was recovered from a girl aged 10 to 17 with moderate ulcerative colitis. The CDR3 reads CASSRGELAKNIQYF. The CDR3, as DNA: TGTGCCAGCAGTCGGGGGGAGCTAGCCAAAAACATTCAGTACTTC.